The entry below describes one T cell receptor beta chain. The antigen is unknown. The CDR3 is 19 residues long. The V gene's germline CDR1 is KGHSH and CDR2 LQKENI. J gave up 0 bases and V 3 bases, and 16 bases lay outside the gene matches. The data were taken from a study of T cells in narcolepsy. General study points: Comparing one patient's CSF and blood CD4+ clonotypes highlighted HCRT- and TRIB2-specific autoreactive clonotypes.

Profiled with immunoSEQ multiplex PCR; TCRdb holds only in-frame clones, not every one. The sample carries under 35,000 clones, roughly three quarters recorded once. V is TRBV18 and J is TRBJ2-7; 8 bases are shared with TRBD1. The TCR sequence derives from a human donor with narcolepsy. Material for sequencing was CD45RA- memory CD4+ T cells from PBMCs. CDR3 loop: CASSPLGPTGALLSYEQYF. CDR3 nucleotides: TGTGCCAGCTCACCCCTAGGTCCGACAGGGGCACTCCTCTCCTACGAGCAGTACTTC.